This T cell receptor (beta chain) was captured in a study of blood T cell repertoires in COVID-19. Authors' processing steps: Quantification of nucleated cells was approximated via reference gene primer amplification. The table came from immunoSEQ multiplex PCR; TCRdb's copy has only in-frame clones and leaves some out. V and J calls and clone size are copied from that table; D and trimming were computed from the DNA. Of 130,000 or so clones detected, about four fifths appear once; the ten largest clones hold roughly 20%. The CDR3 runs 13 residues. The ends were cut back, 6 bases at V and 6 bases at J, with 11 bases in the middle. CDR1 and CDR2 from the germline V gene are SNHLY and FYNNEI.

Sample: peripheral blood. This receptor was obtained from a man aged 80 or over with acute or convalescent COVID-19. This chain uses TRBV2 with TRBJ2-2; D not certain. The CDR3 DNA is TGTGCCAGCAGGATTAGTACCGCCGGGGAGCTGTTTTTT. Translation: CASRISTAGELFF.